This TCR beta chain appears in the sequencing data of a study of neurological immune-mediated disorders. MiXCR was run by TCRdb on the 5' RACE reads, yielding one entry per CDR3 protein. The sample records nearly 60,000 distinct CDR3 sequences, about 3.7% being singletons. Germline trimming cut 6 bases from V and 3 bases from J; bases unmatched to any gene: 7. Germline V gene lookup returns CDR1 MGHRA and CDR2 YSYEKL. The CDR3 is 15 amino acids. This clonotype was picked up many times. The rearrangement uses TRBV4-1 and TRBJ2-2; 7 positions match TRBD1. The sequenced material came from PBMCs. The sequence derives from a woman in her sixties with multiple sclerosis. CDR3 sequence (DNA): TGCGCCAGCAGAAACAGGGGCCCAGACACCGGGGAGCTGTTTTTT. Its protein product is CASRNRGPDTGELFF.